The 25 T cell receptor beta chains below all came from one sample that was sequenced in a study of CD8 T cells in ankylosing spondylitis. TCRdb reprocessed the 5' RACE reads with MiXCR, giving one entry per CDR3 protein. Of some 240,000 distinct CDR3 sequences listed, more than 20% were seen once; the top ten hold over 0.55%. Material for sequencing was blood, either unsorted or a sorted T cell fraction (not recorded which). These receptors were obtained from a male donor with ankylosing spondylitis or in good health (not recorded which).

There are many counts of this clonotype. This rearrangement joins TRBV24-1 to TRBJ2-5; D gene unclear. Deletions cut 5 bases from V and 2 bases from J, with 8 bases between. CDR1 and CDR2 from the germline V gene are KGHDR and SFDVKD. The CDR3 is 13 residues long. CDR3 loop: CATSGRIQETQYF. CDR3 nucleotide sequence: TGTGCCACCAGTGGACGTATACAAGAGACCCAGTACTTC.

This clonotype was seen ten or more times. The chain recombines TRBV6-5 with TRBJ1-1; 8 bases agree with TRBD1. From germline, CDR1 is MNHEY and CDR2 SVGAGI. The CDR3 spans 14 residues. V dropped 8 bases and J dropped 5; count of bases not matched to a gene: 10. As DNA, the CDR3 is TGTGCCAGCGAACCGAGACAGGGGTTGACTGAAGCTTTCTTT. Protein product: CASEPRQGLTEAFF.

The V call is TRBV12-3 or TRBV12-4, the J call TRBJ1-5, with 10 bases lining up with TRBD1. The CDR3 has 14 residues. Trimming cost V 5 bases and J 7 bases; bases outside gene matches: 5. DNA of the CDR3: TGTGCCAGCAGTCCGGGACAGGGGTCGCAGCCCCAGCATTTT. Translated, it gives CASSPGQGSQPQHF.

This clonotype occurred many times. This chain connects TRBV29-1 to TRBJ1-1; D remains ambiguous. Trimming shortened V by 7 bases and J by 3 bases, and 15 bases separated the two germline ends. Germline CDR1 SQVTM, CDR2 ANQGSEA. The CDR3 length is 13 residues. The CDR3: CSALTSLDTEAFF. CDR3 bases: TGCAGCGCTTTGACAAGTTTAGACACTGAAGCTTTCTTT. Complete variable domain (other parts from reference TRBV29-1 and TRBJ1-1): SAVISQKPSRDICQRGTSLTIQCQVDSQVTMMFWYRQQPGQSLTLIATANQGSEATYESGFVIDKFPISRPNLTFSTLTVSNMSPEDSSIYLCSALTSLDTEAFFGQGTRLTVV.

In DNA form, the CDR3 reads TGTGCCAGCAGTAGGCCGGGGGGCTACACCTTC. Translation gives CASSRPGGYTF. The genes are TRBV28 and TRBJ1-2; D is unresolved. The germline V gene has CDR1 MDHEN and CDR2 SYDVKM. The ends were cut back, 5 bases at V and 8 bases at J, with 9 bases in the middle. The CDR3 totals 11 residues.

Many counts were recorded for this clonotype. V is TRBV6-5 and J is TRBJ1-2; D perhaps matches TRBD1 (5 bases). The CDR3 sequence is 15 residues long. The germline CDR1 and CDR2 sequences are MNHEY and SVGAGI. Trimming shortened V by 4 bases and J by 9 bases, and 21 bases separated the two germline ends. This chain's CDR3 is CASSSGTTLTLSYTF. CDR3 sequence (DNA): TGTGCCAGCAGTTCCGGGACCACCCTAACCCTTAGCTACACCTTC.

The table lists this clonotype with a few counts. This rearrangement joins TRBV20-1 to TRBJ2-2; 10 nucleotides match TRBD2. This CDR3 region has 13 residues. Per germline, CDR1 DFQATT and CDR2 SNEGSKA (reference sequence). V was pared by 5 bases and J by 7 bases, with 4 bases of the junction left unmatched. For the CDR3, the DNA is TGCAGTGCTGGGACTAGCGTGAGCGGGGAGCTGTTTTTT. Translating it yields CSAGTSVSGELFF.

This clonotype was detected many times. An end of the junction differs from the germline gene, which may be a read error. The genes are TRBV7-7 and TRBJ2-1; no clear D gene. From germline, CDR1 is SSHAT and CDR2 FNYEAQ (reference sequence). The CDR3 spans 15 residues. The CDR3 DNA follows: TGTGCTAGCAGCTTAGTGGATGGGGTCTACAATGAGCAGTTCTTC. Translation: CASSLVDGVYNEQFF.

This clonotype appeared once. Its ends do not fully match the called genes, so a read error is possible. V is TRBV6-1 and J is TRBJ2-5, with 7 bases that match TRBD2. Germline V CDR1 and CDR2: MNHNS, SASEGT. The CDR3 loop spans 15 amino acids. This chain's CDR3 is CARSEASPGGETQYF. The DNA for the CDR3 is TGTGCCCGCAGTGAAGCGAGCCCGGGGGGAGAGACCCAGTACTTC.

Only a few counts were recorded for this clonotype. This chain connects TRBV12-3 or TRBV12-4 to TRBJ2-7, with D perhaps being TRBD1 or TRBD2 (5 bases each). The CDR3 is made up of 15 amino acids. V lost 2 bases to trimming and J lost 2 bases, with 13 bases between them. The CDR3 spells CASSLIGAPAYEQYF. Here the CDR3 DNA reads TGTGCCAGCAGTTTAATCGGGGCGCCCGCCTACGAGCAGTACTTC.

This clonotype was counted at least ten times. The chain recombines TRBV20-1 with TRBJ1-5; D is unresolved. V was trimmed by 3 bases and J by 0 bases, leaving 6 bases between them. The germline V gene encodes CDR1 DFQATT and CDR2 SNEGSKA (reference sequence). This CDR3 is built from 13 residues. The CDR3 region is CSARWFSNQPQHF. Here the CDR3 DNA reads TGCAGTGCTAGGTGGTTTAGCAATCAGCCCCAGCATTTT.

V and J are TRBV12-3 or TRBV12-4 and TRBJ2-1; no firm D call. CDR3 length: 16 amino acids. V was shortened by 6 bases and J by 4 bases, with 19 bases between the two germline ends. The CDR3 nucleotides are TGTGCCAGCAGCCTGAGACACCGCCTCCGATACAATGAGCAGTTCTTC. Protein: CASSLRHRLRYNEQFF.

This chain's CDR3 is CASSLERRNEQFF. The CDR3 DNA reads as TGTGCCAGCAGCTTAGAAAGGCGAAATGAGCAGTTCTTC. The chain carries TRBV11-2 and TRBJ2-1; D remains unclear. There are 13 residues in the CDR3. The germline V gene encodes CDR1 SGHAT and CDR2 FQNNGV. The V gene lost 0 bases and the J gene lost 7 bases, with 7 bases spanning the gap.

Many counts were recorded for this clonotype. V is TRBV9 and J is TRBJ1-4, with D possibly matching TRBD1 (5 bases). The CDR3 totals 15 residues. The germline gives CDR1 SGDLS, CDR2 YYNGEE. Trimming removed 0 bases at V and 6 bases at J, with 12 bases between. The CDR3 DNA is TGTGCCAGCAGCGTAGGTAGTCAAGGGGATGAAAAACTGTTTTTT. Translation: CASSVGSQGDEKLFF.

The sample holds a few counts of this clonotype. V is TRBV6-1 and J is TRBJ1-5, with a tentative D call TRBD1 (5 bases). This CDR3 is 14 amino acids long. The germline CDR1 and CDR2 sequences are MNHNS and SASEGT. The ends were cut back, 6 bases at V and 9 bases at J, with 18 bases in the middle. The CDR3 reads CASSPSLGGPPQHF. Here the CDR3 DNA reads TGTGCCAGCAGCCCTAGTTTGGGGGGTCCGCCCCAGCATTTT.

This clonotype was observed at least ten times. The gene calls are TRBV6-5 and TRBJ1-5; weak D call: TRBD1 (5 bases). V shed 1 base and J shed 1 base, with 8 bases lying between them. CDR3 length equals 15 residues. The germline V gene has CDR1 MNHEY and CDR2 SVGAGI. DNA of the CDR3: TGTGCCAGCAGTTACTGGTCAGGGAGCAATCAGCCCCAGCATTTT. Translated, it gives CASSYWSGSNQPQHF.

The CDR3 DNA reads TGCAGTGCTAGAAGTAGGGAGAACTATGGCTACACCTTC. This encodes CSARSRENYGYTF. The chain is built from TRBV20-1 and TRBJ1-2; unclear D gene. Trimming pared 2 bases from V and 2 bases from J, leaving 9 bases between. The CDR3 consists of 13 residues. The germline V gene encodes CDR1 DFQATT and CDR2 SNEGSKA (reference sequence).

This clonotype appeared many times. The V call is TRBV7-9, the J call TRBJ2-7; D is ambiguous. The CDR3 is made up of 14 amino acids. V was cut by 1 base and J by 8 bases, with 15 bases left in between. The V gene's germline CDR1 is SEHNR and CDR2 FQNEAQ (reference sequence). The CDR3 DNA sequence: TGTGCCAGCAGCTTAGACGCCCAGGTTCATCAGCAGTACTTC. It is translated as CASSLDAQVHQQYF.

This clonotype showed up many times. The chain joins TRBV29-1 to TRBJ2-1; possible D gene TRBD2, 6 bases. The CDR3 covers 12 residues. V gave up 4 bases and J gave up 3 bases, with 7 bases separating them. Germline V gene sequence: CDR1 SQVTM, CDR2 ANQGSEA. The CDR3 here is CSVGGDYNEQFF. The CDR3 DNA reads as TGCAGCGTTGGGGGGGACTACAATGAGCAGTTCTTC.

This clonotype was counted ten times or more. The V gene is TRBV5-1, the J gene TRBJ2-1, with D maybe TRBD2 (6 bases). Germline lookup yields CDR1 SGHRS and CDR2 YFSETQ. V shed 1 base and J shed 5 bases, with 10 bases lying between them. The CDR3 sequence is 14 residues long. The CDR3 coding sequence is TGCGCCAGCAGCTTGTGGCGGGGTAACAATGAGCAGTTCTTC. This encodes CASSLWRGNNEQFF. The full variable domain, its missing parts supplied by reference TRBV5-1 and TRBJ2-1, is KAGVTQTPRYLIKTRGQQVTLSCSPISGHRSVSWYQQTPGQGLQFLFEYFSETQRNKGNFPGRFSGRQFSNSRSEMNVSTLELGDSALYLCASSLWRGNNEQFFGPGTRLTVL.

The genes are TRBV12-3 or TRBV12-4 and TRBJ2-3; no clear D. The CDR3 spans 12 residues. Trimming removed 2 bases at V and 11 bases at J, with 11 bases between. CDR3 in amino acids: CASSLTRLGQYF. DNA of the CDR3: TGTGCCAGCAGTTTAACTCGGCTCGGGCAGTATTTT.

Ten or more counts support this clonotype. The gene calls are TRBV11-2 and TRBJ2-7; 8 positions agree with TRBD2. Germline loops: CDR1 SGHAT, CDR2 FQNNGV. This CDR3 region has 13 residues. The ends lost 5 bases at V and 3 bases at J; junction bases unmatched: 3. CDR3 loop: CASSPTSGYEQYF. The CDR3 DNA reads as TGTGCCAGCAGCCCCACTAGCGGCTACGAGCAGTACTTC.

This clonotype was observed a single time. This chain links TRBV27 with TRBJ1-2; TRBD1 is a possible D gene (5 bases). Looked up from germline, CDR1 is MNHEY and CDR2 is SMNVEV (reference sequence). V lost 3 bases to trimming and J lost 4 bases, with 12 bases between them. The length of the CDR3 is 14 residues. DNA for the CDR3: TGTGCCAGCAGTTTGCGGGGACCCAGCTATGGCTACACCTTC. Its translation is CASSLRGPSYGYTF.

CDR3 sequence reads: CSARDRLSEKLFF. CDR3 DNA sequence: TGCAGTGCTAGAGATCGTTTAAGCGAAAAACTGTTTTTT. The V gene is TRBV20-1, the J gene TRBJ1-4; D is undetermined. CDR3 size: 13 residues. Germline V gene sequence: CDR1 DFQATT, CDR2 SNEGSKA (reference sequence). Deletions cut 0 bases from V and 8 bases from J, with 10 bases between.

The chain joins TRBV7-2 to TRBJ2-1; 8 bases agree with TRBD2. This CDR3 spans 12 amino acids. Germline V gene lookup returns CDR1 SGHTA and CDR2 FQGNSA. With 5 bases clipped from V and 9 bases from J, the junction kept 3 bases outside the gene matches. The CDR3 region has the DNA TGTGCCAGCAGCGCTACTAGCGGTGAGCAGTTCTTC. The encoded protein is CASSATSGEQFF.